This TCR beta chain was retrieved from a study of T cell responses to AZD1222 COVID-19 vaccine. Findings of the study overall: The repertoires were collected only after the peak T cell response.

About this clone: The antigen remains unidentified.

TCRdb keeps only in-frame clones here, not all; method: immunoSEQ multiplex PCR. There are roughly 140,000 clones in the sample; around 92% occur only once, and 12% lies in the top ten. The CDR3 contains 14 residues. The V end lost 2 bases, the J end lost 5 bases, and 12 bases lay between the germline ends. CDR1 MDHEN and CDR2 SYDVKM come from the germline V gene. The rearrangement uses TRBV28 and TRBJ1-1; TRBD1 might be the D (5 bases). The source material was peripheral blood, sampled after recovery from COVID-19. The receptor was isolated from an adult who had recovered from COVID-19. For the CDR3, the DNA is TGTGCCAGCAGTTTACCGGGGCGCGGGACTGAAGCTTTCTTT. Protein sequence: CASSLPGRGTEAFF.